The 17 T cell receptor beta chains given below trace back to one sample, sequenced in a study of neurological immune-mediated disorders (dated by TCRdb to about 2019). Library method: 5' RACE. Sequencing instrument: Illumina HiSeq 2500. In-frame beta chains were kept once TCRdb had trimmed the public reads at Q25 with fastp and called clones with MiXCR. Every distinct CDR3 protein forms one entry, paired with its most common genes and DNA. Recorded for this sample are about 36,000 distinct CDR3 sequences; 10% of them occurred a single time. The ten largest clonotypes hold approximately 7% of the sample. The sequencing input was PBMCs. Receptors originate from a woman aged 30 to 39 with HTLV-1-associated myelopathy (HAM/TSP).

This clonotype was counted ten times or more. J is TRBJ1-6 and V is TRBV7-2, with 7 nucleotides matching TRBD1. V dropped 4 bases and J dropped 1; count of bases not matched to a gene: 7. The CDR3 is 17 residues long. CDR1 is SGHTA and CDR2 is FQGNSA in the germline V gene. The CDR3 bases are TGTGCCAGCAGCTCTTACAGGGGAGCATCCTATAATTCACCCCTCCACTTT. As protein: CASSSYRGASYNSPLHF.

In its sample, this clonotype was seen many times. V and J are TRBV29-1 and TRBJ2-2; D tentatively reads TRBD1 or TRBD2 (5 bases each). The CDR3 runs to 14 residues. Trimming took off 7 bases at V and 4 bases at J, with 16 bases between the two ends. Per germline, CDR1 SQVTM and CDR2 ANQGSEA. CDR3 DNA: TGCAGCGCCTCCCCCGGGACGCTCACCGGGGAGCTGTTTTTT. Translation: CSASPGTLTGELFF.

This clonotype has a count of ten or more. The chain recombines TRBV20-1 with TRBJ1-5; D is possibly TRBD1 (5 bases). V was trimmed by 0 bases and J by 5 bases, leaving 14 bases between them. This CDR3 region has 15 residues. Germline V CDR1 and CDR2: DFQATT, SNEGSKA (reference sequence). CDR3 amino acids: CSARDPGTDHQPQHF. Here the CDR3 DNA reads TGCAGTGCTAGAGACCCAGGGACTGATCATCAGCCCCAGCATTTT.

V usage is TRBV20-1 and J usage is TRBJ2-7, with a possible D match to TRBD1 (6 bases). The CDR3 contains 13 residues. CDR1 and CDR2 from the germline V gene are DFQATT and SNEGSKA (reference sequence). Between the trimmed V and J ends, which lost 6 bases and 2 bases, there was a span of 14 bases. CDR3 residues: CSAGKQGTYEQYF. CDR3 sequence (DNA): TGCAGTGCGGGTAAACAGGGAACCTACGAGCAGTACTTC.

This clonotype has at least ten counts. The gene calls are TRBV5-1 and TRBJ1-5, with D unresolved. V gave up 0 bases and J gave up 0 bases, with 1 base separating them. CDR3 length equals 13 residues. Germline-derived CDR1 and CDR2 are SGHRS and YFSETQ. The CDR3 spells CASSLDSNQPQHF. Written as DNA, the CDR3 is TGCGCCAGCAGCTTGGATAGCAATCAGCCCCAGCATTTT.

This clonotype was picked up many times. V and J are TRBV5-1 and TRBJ2-7; 7 bases match TRBD1. Germline V lookup: CDR1 SGHRS, CDR2 YFSETQ. J was trimmed by 1 base and V by 4 bases; bases with no gene match: 5. There are 14 residues in the CDR3. CDR3 protein: CASSPTTGSYEQYF. As DNA, the CDR3 is TGCGCCAGCAGCCCAACGACAGGGTCCTACGAGCAGTACTTC.

This clonotype was detected a few times. V and J are TRBV12-3 or TRBV12-4 and TRBJ1-2, with D maybe TRBD1 (6 bases). Trimming pared 8 bases from V and 7 bases from J, leaving 17 bases between. The CDR3 consists of 13 residues. CDR3 protein: CASEPRGSPGYTF. The CDR3 DNA follows: TGTGCCAGCGAACCCAGGGGCTCCCCTGGCTACACCTTC.

This clonotype is termed medium-sized. The chain couples TRBV28 to TRBJ2-6; tentatively, D is TRBD1 (5 bases). The CDR3 totals 16 residues. Looked up from germline, CDR1 is MDHEN and CDR2 is SYDVKM. Trimming left V 8 bases short and J 0 bases short, with 14 bases between. CDR3 region: CASQAGSTSGANVLTF. The CDR3 DNA sequence: TGTGCCAGCCAGGCAGGGTCGACCTCTGGGGCCAACGTCCTGACTTTC.

This clonotype was recorded many times. An end of the junction does not agree with germline; a read error may underlie this. V usage is TRBV15 and J usage is TRBJ1-1; D gene unclear. Germline values: CDR1 LNHNV, CDR2 YYDKDF (reference sequence). CDR3 length: 12 residues. CDR3 sequence: CATSRDFGSAYF. DNA of the CDR3: TGTGCCACCAGCAGAGATTTCGGGAGCGCTTATTTT.

Many counts were recorded for this clonotype. The chain uses TRBV25-1 and TRBJ2-7; tentative D call: TRBD1 (5 bases). CDR1 and CDR2 (germline): MGHDK, SYGVNS. V lost 3 bases, J lost 7 bases, and 13 bases lay in between. This CDR3 spans 13 amino acids. CDR3: CASSDYGAPEQYF. Here the CDR3 DNA reads TGTGCCAGCAGTGATTATGGGGCACCAGAGCAGTACTTC.

The sample holds many counts of this clonotype. The chain recombines TRBV10-3 with TRBJ2-3, with TRBD2 identical over 10 bases. The germline V gene has CDR1 ENHRY and CDR2 SYGVKD. Trimming at V came to 2 bases and at J to 0 bases, leaving 8 bases not matched to a gene. The length of the CDR3 is 18 residues. The DNA for the CDR3 is TGTGCCATCAGTGAGGGTAGCGGGGGGATCTTGAGCACAGATACGCAGTATTTT. This translates into CAISEGSGGILSTDTQYF.

At least ten counts were recorded for this clonotype. This chain connects TRBV12-3 or TRBV12-4 to TRBJ2-1; 9 bases agree with TRBD1. This CDR3 region has 19 residues. V lost 6 bases, J lost 5 bases, and 20 bases stayed unmatched. The CDR3: CASSFGGPRQGEQDNEQFF. CDR3 bases: TGTGCCAGCAGCTTTGGAGGGCCCCGACAGGGGGAGCAAGACAATGAGCAGTTCTTC.

Ten or more counts support this clonotype. The V and J genes are TRBV3-1 and TRBJ1-1, with 9 nucleotides matching TRBD1. J was trimmed by 5 bases and V by 4 bases; bases with no gene match: 5. The CDR3 sequence is 14 residues long. Germline V lookup: CDR1 LGHDT, CDR2 YNNKEL (reference sequence). The CDR3 sequence is CASSRRDRATEAFF. In nucleotides, the CDR3 is TGTGCCAGCAGCCGGAGGGACAGGGCTACTGAAGCTTTCTTT.

In its sample, this clonotype was seen many times. The CDR3, as DNA: TGCGCCAGCAGCTGGGACGGGGAACCTCGGCAGCCCCAGCATTTT. It codes for CASSWDGEPRQPQHF. The chain carries TRBV5-1 and TRBJ1-5; perhaps TRBD1 as D (5 bases). Trimming removed 3 bases from V and 7 bases from J, with 17 bases in between. CDR1 is SGHRS and CDR2 is YFSETQ in the germline V gene. The CDR3 has 15 amino acids.

This clonotype was detected ten times or more. The chain joins TRBV5-1 to TRBJ1-5; a weak D match, TRBD1 (5 bases). The CDR3 consists of 15 residues. The germline V and J ends were trimmed by 0 bases and 2 bases, with 9 bases remaining between them. From germline, CDR1 is SGHRS and CDR2 YFSETQ. CDR3 amino acids: CASSLDGARNQPQHF. The CDR3 DNA sequence: TGCGCCAGCAGCTTGGACGGGGCCCGCAATCAGCCCCAGCATTTT. The full variable domain, rest sourced from reference TRBV5-1 and TRBJ1-5, is KAGVTQTPRYLIKTRGQQVTLSCSPISGHRSVSWYQQTPGQGLQFLFEYFSETQRNKGNFPGRFSGRQFSNSRSEMNVSTLELGDSALYLCASSLDGARNQPQHFGDGTRLSIL.

This clonotype was recorded only once. The chain carries TRBV7-2 and TRBJ1-2; tentative D call: TRBD1 (6 bases). Germline CDR1 and CDR2: SGHTA and FQGNSA. The germline V and J ends were trimmed by 0 bases and 2 bases, with 13 bases remaining between them. The CDR3 covers 16 residues. The CDR3 DNA is TGTGCCAGCAGCTTAGCGCGTGGGGGGGCGAACTATGGCTACACCTTC. Protein sequence: CASSLARGGANYGYTF.

This clonotype was seen many times. The J gene is TRBJ1-4, the V gene TRBV20-1; no definite D call. This CDR3 is built from 12 residues. Germline V gene sequence: CDR1 DFQATT, CDR2 SNEGSKA (reference sequence). V dropped 2 bases and J dropped 4 bases, with 5 bases sitting between them. CDR3 coding DNA: TGCAGTGCTAGATCGGATAATGAAAAACTGTTTTTT. It yields the protein CSARSDNEKLFF.